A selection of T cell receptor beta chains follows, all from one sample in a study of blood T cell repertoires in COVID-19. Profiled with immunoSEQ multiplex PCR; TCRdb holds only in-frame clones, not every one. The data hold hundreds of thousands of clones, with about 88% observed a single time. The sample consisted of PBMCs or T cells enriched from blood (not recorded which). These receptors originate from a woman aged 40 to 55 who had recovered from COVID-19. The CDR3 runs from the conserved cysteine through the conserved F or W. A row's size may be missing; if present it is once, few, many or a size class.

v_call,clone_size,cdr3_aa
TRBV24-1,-,CATSERDSNTGELFF
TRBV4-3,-,CASSQLAGVTDTQYF
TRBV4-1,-,CASSLRGNTEAFF
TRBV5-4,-,CASSPGRTSGNYEQYF
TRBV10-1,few,CASSGGRGQETQYF
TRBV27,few,CATSRDRENTGELFF
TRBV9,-,CASSVGLRAVTDTQYF
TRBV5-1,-,CASSTSSGVYNEQFF
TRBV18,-,CASSPEAETQYF
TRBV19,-,CASSVSPGWEQYF